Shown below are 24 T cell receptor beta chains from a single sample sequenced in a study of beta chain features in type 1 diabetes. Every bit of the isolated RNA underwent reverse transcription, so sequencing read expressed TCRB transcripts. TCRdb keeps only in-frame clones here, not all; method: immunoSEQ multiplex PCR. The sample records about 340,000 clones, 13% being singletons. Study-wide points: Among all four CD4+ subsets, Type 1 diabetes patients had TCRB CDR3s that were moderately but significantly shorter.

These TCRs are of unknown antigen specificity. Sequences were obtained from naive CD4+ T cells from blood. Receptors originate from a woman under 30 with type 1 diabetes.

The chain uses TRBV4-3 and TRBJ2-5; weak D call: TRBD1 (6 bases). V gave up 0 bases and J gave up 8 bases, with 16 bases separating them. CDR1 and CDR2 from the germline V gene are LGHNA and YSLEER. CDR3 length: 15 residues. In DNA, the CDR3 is TGCGCCAGCAGCCAAGATCCCCAACAGGGCCGAACCCAGTACTTC. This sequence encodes CASSQDPQQGRTQYF.

The CDR3 sequence is CASIAGNSHEQYF. DNA for the CDR3: TGTGCCAGCATTGCGGGCAACAGCCACGAGCAGTACTTC. The chain is built from TRBV27 and TRBJ2-7; D might be TRBD2 (5 bases). This CDR3 has 13 amino acids. CDR1 and CDR2 (germline): MNHEY, SMNVEV (reference sequence). Trimming cost V 7 bases and J 5 bases, with 15 bases left between them.

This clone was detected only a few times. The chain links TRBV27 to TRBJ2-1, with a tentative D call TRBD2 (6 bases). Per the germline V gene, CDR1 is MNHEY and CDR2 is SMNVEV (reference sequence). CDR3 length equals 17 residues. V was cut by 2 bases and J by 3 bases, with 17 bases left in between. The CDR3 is CASSLAPWSGVYNEQFF. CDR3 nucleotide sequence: TGTGCCAGCAGTTTAGCCCCCTGGTCGGGAGTCTACAATGAGCAGTTCTTC.

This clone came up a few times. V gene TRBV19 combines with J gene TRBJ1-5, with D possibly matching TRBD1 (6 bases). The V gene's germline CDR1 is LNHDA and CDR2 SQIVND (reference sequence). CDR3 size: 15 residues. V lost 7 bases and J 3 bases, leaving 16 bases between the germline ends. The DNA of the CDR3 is TGTGCCAGTACTGTACAGGGCAGCATCAATCAGCCCCAGCATTTT. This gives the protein CASTVQGSINQPQHF.

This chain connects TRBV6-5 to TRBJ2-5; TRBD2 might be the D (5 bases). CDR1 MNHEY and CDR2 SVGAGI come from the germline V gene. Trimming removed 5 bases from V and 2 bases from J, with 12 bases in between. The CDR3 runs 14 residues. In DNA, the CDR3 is TGTGCCAGCAGTCGTTTGACGGGACAAGAGACCCAGTACTTC. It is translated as CASSRLTGQETQYF.

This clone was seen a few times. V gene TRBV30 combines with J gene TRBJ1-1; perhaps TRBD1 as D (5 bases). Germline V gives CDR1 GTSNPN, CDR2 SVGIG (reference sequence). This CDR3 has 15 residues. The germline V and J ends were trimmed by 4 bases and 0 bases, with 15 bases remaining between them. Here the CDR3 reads CAWTPGGWMNTEAFF. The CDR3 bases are TGTGCCTGGACCCCGGGGGGGTGGATGAACACTGAAGCTTTCTTT.

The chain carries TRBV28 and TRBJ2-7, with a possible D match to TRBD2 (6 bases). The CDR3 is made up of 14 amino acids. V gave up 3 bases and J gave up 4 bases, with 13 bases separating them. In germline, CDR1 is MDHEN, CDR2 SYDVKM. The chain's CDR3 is CASSLGVGTYEQYV. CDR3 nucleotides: TGTGCCAGCAGTTTGGGGGTGGGGACTTACGAGCAGTACGTC.

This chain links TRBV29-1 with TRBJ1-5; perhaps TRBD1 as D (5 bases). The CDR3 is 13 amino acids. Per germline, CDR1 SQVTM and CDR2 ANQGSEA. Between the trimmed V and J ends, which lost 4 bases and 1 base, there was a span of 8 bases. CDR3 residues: CSVAGESNQPQHF. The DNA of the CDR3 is TGCAGCGTTGCGGGGGAGAGCAATCAGCCCCAGCATTTT.

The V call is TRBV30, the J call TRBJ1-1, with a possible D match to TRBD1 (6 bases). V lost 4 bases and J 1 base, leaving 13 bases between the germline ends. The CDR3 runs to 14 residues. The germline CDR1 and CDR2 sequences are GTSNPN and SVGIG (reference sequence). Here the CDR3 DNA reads TGTGCCTGGATCCACGACAGGTGGAACACTGAAGCTTTCTTT. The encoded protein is CAWIHDRWNTEAFF.

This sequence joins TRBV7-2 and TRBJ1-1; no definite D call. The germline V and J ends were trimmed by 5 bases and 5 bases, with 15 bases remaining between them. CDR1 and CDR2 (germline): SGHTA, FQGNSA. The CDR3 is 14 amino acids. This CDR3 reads CASSPRMVVTEAFF. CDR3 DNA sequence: TGTGCCAGCAGCCCGCGCATGGTGGTGACTGAAGCTTTCTTT.

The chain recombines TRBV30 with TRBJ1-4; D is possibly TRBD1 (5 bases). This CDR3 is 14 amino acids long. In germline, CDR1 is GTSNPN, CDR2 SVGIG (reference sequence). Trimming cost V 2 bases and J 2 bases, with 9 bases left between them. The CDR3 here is CAWSFGGTNEKLFF. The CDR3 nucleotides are TGTGCCTGGAGTTTCGGGGGGACTAATGAAAAACTGTTTTTT.

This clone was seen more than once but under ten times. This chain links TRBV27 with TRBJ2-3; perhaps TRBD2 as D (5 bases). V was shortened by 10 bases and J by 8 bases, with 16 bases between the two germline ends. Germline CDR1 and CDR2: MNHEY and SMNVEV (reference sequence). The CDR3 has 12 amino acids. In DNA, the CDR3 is TGTGCCACCCGGGCCCTCGAGGGTACGCAGTATTTT. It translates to CATRALEGTQYF.

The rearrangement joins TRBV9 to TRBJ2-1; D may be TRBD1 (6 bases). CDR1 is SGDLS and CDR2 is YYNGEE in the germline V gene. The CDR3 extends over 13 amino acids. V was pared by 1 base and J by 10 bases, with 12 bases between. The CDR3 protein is CASSVSSGVEQFF. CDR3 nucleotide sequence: TGTGCCAGCAGCGTAAGCTCAGGGGTCGAGCAGTTCTTC. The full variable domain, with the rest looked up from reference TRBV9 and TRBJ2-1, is DSGVTQTPKHLITATGQRVTLRCSPRSGDLSVYWYQQSLDQGLQFLIQYYNGEERAKGNILERFSAQQFPDLHSELNLSSLELGDSALYFCASSVSSGVEQFFGPGTRLTVL.

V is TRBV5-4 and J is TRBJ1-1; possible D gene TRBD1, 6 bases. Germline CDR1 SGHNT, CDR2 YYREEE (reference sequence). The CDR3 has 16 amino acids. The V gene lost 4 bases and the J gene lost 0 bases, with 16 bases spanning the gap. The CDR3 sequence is CASSRPGTLMNTEAFF. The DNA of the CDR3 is TGTGCCAGCAGCCGTCCCGGGACACTCATGAACACTGAAGCTTTCTTT.

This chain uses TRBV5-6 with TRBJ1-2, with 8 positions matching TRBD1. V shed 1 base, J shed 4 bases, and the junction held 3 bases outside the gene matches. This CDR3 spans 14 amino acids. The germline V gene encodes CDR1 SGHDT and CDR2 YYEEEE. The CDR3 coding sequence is TGTGCCAGCAGCTTGTCCGGGACAGGCTATGGCTACACCTTC. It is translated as CASSLSGTGYGYTF.

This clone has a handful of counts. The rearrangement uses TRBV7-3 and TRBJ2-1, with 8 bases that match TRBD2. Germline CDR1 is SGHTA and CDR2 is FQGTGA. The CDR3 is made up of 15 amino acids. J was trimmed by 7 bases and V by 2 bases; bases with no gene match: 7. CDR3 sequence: CASSLVGLGVNEQFF. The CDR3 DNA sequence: TGTGCCAGCAGCTTAGTGGGACTAGGGGTGAATGAGCAGTTCTTC.

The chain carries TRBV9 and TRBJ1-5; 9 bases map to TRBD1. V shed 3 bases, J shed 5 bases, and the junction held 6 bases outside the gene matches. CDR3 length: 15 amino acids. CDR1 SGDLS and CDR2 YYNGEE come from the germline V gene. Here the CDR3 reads CASSGPGTGYQPQHF. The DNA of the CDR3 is TGTGCCAGCAGCGGACCCGGGACAGGGTATCAGCCCCAGCATTTT.

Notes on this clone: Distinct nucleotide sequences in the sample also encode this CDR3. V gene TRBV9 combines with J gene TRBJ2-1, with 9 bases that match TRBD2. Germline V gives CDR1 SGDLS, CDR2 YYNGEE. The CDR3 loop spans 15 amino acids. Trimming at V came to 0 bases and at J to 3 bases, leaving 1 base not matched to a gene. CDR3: CASSVGTSVYNEQFF. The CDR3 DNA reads TGTGCCAGCAGCGTAGGGACTAGCGTCTACAATGAGCAGTTCTTC.

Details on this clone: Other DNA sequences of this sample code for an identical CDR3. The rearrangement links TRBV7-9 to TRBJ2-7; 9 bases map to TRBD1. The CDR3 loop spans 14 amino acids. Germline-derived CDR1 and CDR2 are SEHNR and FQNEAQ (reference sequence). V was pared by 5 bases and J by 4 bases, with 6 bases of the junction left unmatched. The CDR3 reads CASSPRDRAYEQYF. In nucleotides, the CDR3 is TGTGCCAGCAGCCCTCGGGACAGGGCATACGAGCAGTACTTC.

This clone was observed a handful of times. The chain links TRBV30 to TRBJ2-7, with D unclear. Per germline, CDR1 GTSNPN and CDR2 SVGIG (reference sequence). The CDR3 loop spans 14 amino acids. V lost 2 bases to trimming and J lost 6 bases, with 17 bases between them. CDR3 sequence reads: CAWSRPGRNREQYF. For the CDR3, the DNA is TGTGCCTGGAGTAGGCCAGGTCGGAATCGCGAGCAGTACTTC.

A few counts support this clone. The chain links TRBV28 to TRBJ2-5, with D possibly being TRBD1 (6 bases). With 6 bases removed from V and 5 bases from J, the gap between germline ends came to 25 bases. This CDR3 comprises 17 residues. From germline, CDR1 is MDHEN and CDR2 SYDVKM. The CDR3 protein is CASRRPLGGPRGETQYF. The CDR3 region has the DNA TGTGCCAGCAGACGACCCCTAGGCGGGCCTAGGGGGGAGACCCAGTACTTC. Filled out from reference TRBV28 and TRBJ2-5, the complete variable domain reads DVKVTQSSRYLVKRTGEKVFLECVQDMDHENMFWYRQDPGLGLRLIYFSYDVKMKEKGDIPEGYSVSREKKERFSLILESASTNQTSMYLCASRRPLGGPRGETQYFGPGTRLLVL.

CDR3 sequence (DNA): TGTGCCAGCAGCTATAGGGGGCCAACAGATACGCAGTATTTT. It is translated as CASSYRGPTDTQYF. This sequence joins TRBV11-2 and TRBJ2-3; 7 bases line up with TRBD1. V was clipped by 4 bases and J by 3 bases; unmatched bases: 4. The CDR3 extends over 14 amino acids. Germline assignment: CDR1 SGHAT and CDR2 FQNNGV.

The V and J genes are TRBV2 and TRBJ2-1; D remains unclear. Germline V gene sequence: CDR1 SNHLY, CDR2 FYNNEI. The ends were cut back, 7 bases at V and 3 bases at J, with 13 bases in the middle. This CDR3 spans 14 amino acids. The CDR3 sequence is CASKMAGDYNEQFF. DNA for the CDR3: TGTGCCAGCAAAATGGCAGGCGACTACAATGAGCAGTTCTTC.

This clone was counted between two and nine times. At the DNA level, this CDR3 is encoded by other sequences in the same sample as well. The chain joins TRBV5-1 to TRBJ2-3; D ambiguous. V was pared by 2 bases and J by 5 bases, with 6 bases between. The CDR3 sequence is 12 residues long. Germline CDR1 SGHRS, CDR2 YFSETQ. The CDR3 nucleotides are TGCGCCAGCAGCTTACCGGGAGATACGCAGTATTTT. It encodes CASSLPGDTQYF.